One sample yielded the 9 T cell receptor beta chains listed below, sequenced in a study of blood T cell repertoires in COVID-19. The assay was immunoSEQ multiplex PCR, and TCRdb's table has in-frame clones only and misses some. The sample carries 85,000 to 100,000 clones, around 85% recorded once. Sequencing input: peripheral blood. All receptors derive from an older woman with acute or convalescent COVID-19.

The chain links TRBV28 to TRBJ1-1; weak D call: TRBD1 (6 bases). The germline V and J ends were trimmed by 2 bases and 4 bases, with 17 bases remaining between them. CDR1 and CDR2 from the germline V gene are MDHEN and SYDVKM. The CDR3 has 16 residues. The CDR3 DNA sequence: TGTGCCAGCAGTTTAGGGGGAGGGGGAGAGGGCACTGAAGCTTTCTTT. Amino acids: CASSLGGGGEGTEAFF.

The chain uses TRBV9 and TRBJ1-3; D might be TRBD1 (5 bases). Trimming shortened V by 0 bases and J by 0 bases, and 7 bases separated the two germline ends. This CDR3 is 15 amino acids long. Germline lookup yields CDR1 SGDLS and CDR2 YYNGEE. The CDR3 DNA sequence: TGTGCCAGCAGCGTAGCAGGGAACTCTGGAAACACCATATATTTT. This translates into CASSVAGNSGNTIYF.

The chain combines TRBV9 with TRBJ2-7; 9 bases agree with TRBD1. V lost 4 bases and J lost 5; bases outside the gene matches: 16. The CDR3 contains 17 residues. The germline gives CDR1 SGDLS, CDR2 YYNGEE. The DNA for the CDR3 is TGTGCCAGCAGCCCAGTAGGGAGCGGGACAGGGCGAAACGAGCAGTACTTC. Amino acids: CASSPVGSGTGRNEQYF.

J is TRBJ2-2 and V is TRBV5-4, with 8 bases that match TRBD1. This CDR3 is 14 amino acids long. Germline V CDR1 and CDR2: SGHNT, YYREEE (reference sequence). The V and J ends lost 4 bases and 6 bases, in that order; junction bases with no gene match: 5. CDR3 amino acids: CASSLKTGAGELFF. The CDR3 DNA sequence: TGTGCCAGCAGCCTGAAGACAGGGGCCGGGGAGCTGTTTTTT.

The rearrangement uses TRBV27 and TRBJ1-4; 7 nucleotides agree with TRBD1. Germline V gene lookup returns CDR1 MNHEY and CDR2 SMNVEV (reference sequence). V was pared by 5 bases and J by 8 bases, with 20 bases of the junction left unmatched. The CDR3 is made up of 18 amino acids. Here the CDR3 DNA reads TGTGCCAGCAGTGCTTTAAGGACAGGCGCGCGGGTAATAGAAAAACTGTTTTTT. It translates to CASSALRTGARVIEKLFF.

V gene TRBV6-5 combines with J gene TRBJ2-3; TRBD2 aligns across 7 bases. CDR3 length: 14 residues. Trimming took 6 bases from V and 2 from J; bases not matched to a gene: 5. The germline V gene encodes CDR1 MNHEY and CDR2 SVGAGI. The CDR3 reads CASRAGIPTDTQYF. CDR3 DNA sequence: TGTGCCAGCAGAGCGGGGATCCCCACAGATACGCAGTATTTT.

V gene TRBV9 combines with J gene TRBJ1-2; maybe TRBD1 (5 bases). The CDR3 loop spans 13 amino acids. V lost 4 bases and J 12 bases, leaving 19 bases between the germline ends. CDR1 and CDR2 (germline): SGDLS, YYNGEE. The CDR3: CASSPRRGNVNTF. DNA for the CDR3: TGTGCCAGCAGCCCACGCCGGGGGAACGTGAACACCTTC. The complete variable domain, with remaining parts taken from reference TRBV9 and TRBJ1-2, reads DSGVTQTPKHLITATGQRVTLRCSPRSGDLSVYWYQQSLDQGLQFLIQYYNGEERAKGNILERFSAQQFPDLHSELNLSSLELGDSALYFCASSPRRGNVNTFGSGTRLTVV.

This clone was picked up a small number of times. The chain joins TRBV4-1 to TRBJ2-7, with unresolved D. The CDR3 extends over 15 amino acids. The V end was cut by 0 bases, the J end by 8 bases, with 17 bases between. The germline CDR1 and CDR2 sequences are MGHRA and YSYEKL. The CDR3 DNA reads as TGCGCCAGCAGCCAAGATTTCGACGGGTCTACGAAGCAGTACTTC. Residues: CASSQDFDGSTKQYF.

This clone was counted a single time. J is TRBJ1-1 and V is TRBV12-3 or TRBV12-4; D is unclear. The V end was cut by 3 bases, the J end by 10 bases, with 12 bases between. The CDR3 totals 12 residues. The CDR3 sequence: CASSFIDIRAFF. Here the CDR3 DNA reads TGTGCCAGCAGTTTTATCGACATCAGAGCTTTCTTT.